The following is a T cell receptor (beta chain) sequence with its context. Its antigen is as yet unknown. The record originates from a study of T cell repertoires in cytomegalovirus infection. Study-wide background: Recently described HLA-C-restricted plus well-studied HLA-B-restricted CMV epitopes were used. From public TCR beta signatures came an indication of both CMV infection and matching HLA type.

Germline V gives CDR1 SQVTM, CDR2 ANQGSEA. The CDR3 loop spans 14 amino acids. The germline V and J ends were trimmed by 4 bases and 7 bases, with 17 bases remaining between them. TCRdb processed the reads anew with MiXCR; each CDR3 protein has one entry. Seen here are 350,000 to 400,000 distinct CDR3 sequences, roughly a third observed once, and the top ten hold roughly 14%. Study findings and constraints: In two of eight donors, the top clonotype was HLA-C-restricted CMV-specific. CMV carriers having the relevant HLA were flagged by cumulative public TCR beta family frequency.

The sequence derives from a human donor in good health (CMV status not recorded). Some clones in this sample may be carry-over from other donors' samples. The rearrangement uses TRBV29-1 and TRBJ2-1; a possible D gene is TRBD1 (5 bases). This material consisted of cultured PBMCs, taken from culture after CMV antigen stimulation. The CDR3 sequence: CSVVGRAKLNEQFF. The CDR3 DNA follows: TGCAGCGTTGTTGGCAGGGCCAAGCTGAATGAGCAGTTCTTC.